These 24 T cell receptor beta chains were all obtained from the same sample, sequenced in a study of beta chain features in type 1 diabetes. Reverse transcribing all isolated RNA meant expressed TCRB transcripts were sequenced. The table came from immunoSEQ multiplex PCR; TCRdb's copy has only in-frame clones and leaves some out. The sample contains fewer than 250,000 clones, under 70% of which appear only once. The sequenced sample consisted of naive CD4+ T cells from blood. These receptors were collected from a man aged 25 to 40 in good health.

In the case of this clone: The junction does not match germline at one end; this may be a read error. This chain uses TRBV30 with TRBJ2-5; 10 bases map to TRBD2. The CDR3 covers 16 residues. Germline V gene sequence: CDR1 GTSNPN, CDR2 SVGIG (reference sequence). CDR3 protein: CAWSVRLAGEQGTQYF. The CDR3 DNA follows: TGTGCCTGGAGTGTACGTCTAGCGGGAGAACAAGGGACCCAGTACTTC.

With regard to this clone: The same CDR3 arises from other DNA sequences in this sample as well. The rearrangement uses TRBV29-1 and TRBJ1-2; no clear D. CDR1 SQVTM and CDR2 ANQGSEA come from the germline V gene. V was clipped by 0 bases and J by 5 bases, with 4 bases between them. The CDR3 contains 11 residues. The CDR3 DNA follows: TGCAGCGTTGAAGAAAATTATGGCTACACCTTC. This encodes CSVEENYGYTF.

This clone was seen more than once but under ten times. The rearrangement links TRBV9 to TRBJ2-4; D tentatively fits TRBD1 or TRBD2 (5 bases each). Germline CDR1 reads SGDLS; CDR2 reads YYNGEE. The CDR3 spans 14 residues. The V and J ends lost 2 bases and 8 bases respectively, with 14 bases between them. The CDR3 here is CASSVVPGQDIQYF. In nucleotides, the CDR3 is TGTGCCAGCAGCGTCGTACCGGGGCAGGACATTCAGTACTTC.

V is TRBV7-6 and J is TRBJ2-1; 11 bases agree with TRBD2. The CDR3 contains 16 residues. The ends lost 3 bases at V and 9 bases at J; junction bases unmatched: 10. Germline V gene lookup returns CDR1 SGHVS and CDR2 FNYEAQ. For the CDR3, the DNA is TGTGCCAGCAGCTTGAGCGGAGAAACTAGCGGGAGTGAGCAGTTCTTC. It codes for CASSLSGETSGSEQFF.

This chain uses TRBV27 with TRBJ1-1; D unclear. Germline CDR1 is MNHEY and CDR2 is SMNVEV (reference sequence). CDR3 size: 12 residues. The V end was cut by 1 base, the J end by 7 bases, with 7 bases between. CDR3 DNA: TGTGCCAGCAGTTTATTTAAGAGTGAAGCTTTCTTT. Its protein product is CASSLFKSEAFF.

The chain recombines TRBV30 with TRBJ2-7; no definite D call. V dropped 0 bases and J dropped 4 bases, with 19 bases sitting between them. There are 16 residues in the CDR3. Germline values: CDR1 GTSNPN, CDR2 SVGIG (reference sequence). The CDR3 nucleotides are TGTGCCTGGAGTGTAAAAGTGGCCTATTCCCTATACGAGCAGTACTTC. Amino acid sequence: CAWSVKVAYSLYEQYF.

The chain recombines TRBV4-3 with TRBJ2-1; 15 positions agree with TRBD2. The V segment lost 3 bases and the J segment 9 bases; nucleotides outside the gene matches: 3. Germline V gene lookup returns CDR1 LGHNA and CDR2 YSLEER. CDR3 length: 15 amino acids. The CDR3 reads CASSQEGLAGGEQFF. In DNA form, the CDR3 reads TGCGCCAGCAGCCAGGAGGGACTAGCGGGAGGTGAGCAGTTCTTC.

This clone was counted once. The chain has TRBV5-1 and TRBJ2-5; either TRBD1 or TRBD2 may supply D (5 bases each). CDR1 is SGHRS and CDR2 is YFSETQ in the germline V gene. V lost 4 bases, J lost 5 bases, and 15 bases lay in between. The length of the CDR3 is 14 residues. The CDR3 bases are TGCGCCAGCAGCCCGGGGACCCTCGGGGAGACCCAGTACTTC. Amino acids: CASSPGTLGETQYF.

The chain uses TRBV4-3 and TRBJ2-1; no clear D gene. This CDR3 comprises 15 residues. The ends were cut back, 0 bases at V and 7 bases at J, with 13 bases in the middle. The germline gives CDR1 LGHNA, CDR2 YSLEER. The CDR3 DNA sequence: TGCGCCAGCAGCCAAGACCCCTTCCCCGGGAATGAGCAGTTCTTC. It is translated as CASSQDPFPGNEQFF.

The rearrangement joins TRBV5-1 to TRBJ2-1; 7 bases align to TRBD1. With V trimmed by 2 bases and J by 8 bases, 1 base remained unmatched. CDR1 is SGHRS, CDR2 YFSETQ, per germline. The CDR3 loop spans 12 amino acids. The CDR3 bases are TGCGCCAGCAGCTTACAGGGGTATGAGCAGTTCTTC. Its translation: CASSLQGYEQFF.

The chain joins TRBV7-2 to TRBJ2-3; 8 bases are shared with TRBD2. After removal of 5 bases from V and 3 bases from J, the junction contained 4 bases not matched to a gene. This CDR3 region has 14 residues. Germline V gene data show CDR1 as SGHTA and CDR2 as FQGNSA. This CDR3 is CASSQAGVTDTQYF. The CDR3 coding sequence is TGTGCCAGCAGCCAAGCGGGGGTTACAGATACGCAGTATTTT.

The gene calls are TRBV7-2 and TRBJ2-5, with a possible D match to TRBD2 (5 bases). CDR1 is SGHTA, CDR2 FQGNSA, per germline. V was cut by 3 bases and J by 5 bases, with 16 bases left in between. The CDR3 has 15 amino acids. The CDR3 DNA reads TGTGCCAGCAGCTTGCGGACCTCGGGAACTGAGACCCAGTACTTC. Translating gives CASSLRTSGTETQYF.

V gene TRBV29-1 combines with J gene TRBJ2-4, with TRBD1 as a possible D gene (6 bases). Germline V lookup: CDR1 SQVTM, CDR2 ANQGSEA. The CDR3 extends over 13 amino acids. V was pared by 6 bases and J by 8 bases, with 17 bases between. CDR3 bases: TGCAGCGTAGTGAGGGGGTCCTTAGACATTCAGTACTTC. Translation gives CSVVRGSLDIQYF.

The J gene is TRBJ2-2, the V gene TRBV29-1; possibly TRBD1 for D (5 bases). Trimming took off 5 bases at V and 4 bases at J, with 11 bases between the two ends. Germline CDR1 reads SQVTM; CDR2 reads ANQGSEA. The CDR3 spans 13 residues. CDR3 protein: CSVSNTGTGELFF. The CDR3 coding sequence is TGCAGCGTTTCCAACACAGGCACCGGGGAGCTGTTTTTT.

The chain uses TRBV2 and TRBJ2-5; TRBD1 matches 9 bases. Germline V lookup: CDR1 SNHLY, CDR2 FYNNEI. The CDR3 contains 14 residues. Trimming cost V 5 bases and J 5 bases; bases outside gene matches: 6. This CDR3 is CASSYGQGRETQYF. Here the CDR3 DNA reads TGTGCCAGCAGTTACGGACAGGGGCGGGAGACCCAGTACTTC. The whole variable domain, remainder taken from reference TRBV2 and TRBJ2-5, is EPEVTQTPSHQVTQMGQEVILRCVPISNHLYFYWYRQILGQKVEFLVSFYNNEISEKSEIFDDQFSVERPDGSNFTLKIRSTKLEDSAMYFCASSYGQGRETQYFGPGTRLLVL.

V usage is TRBV18 and J usage is TRBJ1-6, with 9 bases matching TRBD1. This CDR3 region has 11 residues. V dropped 6 bases and J dropped 16; count of bases not matched to a gene: 4. Per germline, CDR1 KGHSH and CDR2 LQKENI. The CDR3 spells CASSPGQGLHF. CDR3 coding DNA: TGTGCCAGCTCTCCTGGACAGGGGCTCCACTTT.

This clone occurred once. The V call is TRBV4-3, the J call TRBJ2-6, with D hard to call. The V and J ends lost 1 base and 0 bases respectively, with 7 bases between them. CDR3 length equals 16 residues. The germline V gene has CDR1 LGHNA and CDR2 YSLEER. CDR3 nucleotide sequence: TGCGCCAGCAGCCAAGGCACCAGCTCTGGGGCCAACGTCCTGACTTTC. Protein product: CASSQGTSSGANVLTF.

The rearrangement uses TRBV11-2 and TRBJ1-2; D is undetermined. Germline-derived CDR1 and CDR2 are SGHAT and FQNNGV. This CDR3 contains 13 residues. Trimming cost V 5 bases and J 7 bases, with 14 bases left between them. CDR3 amino acids: CASSPFGGFGYTF. The CDR3 region has the DNA TGTGCCAGCAGCCCCTTCGGTGGATTTGGCTACACCTTC.

This chain joins TRBV2 and TRBJ2-1; tentatively, D is TRBD2 (6 bases). The CDR3 contains 12 residues. Germline loops: CDR1 SNHLY, CDR2 FYNNEI. Trimming removed 8 bases at V and 10 bases at J, with 15 bases between. This CDR3 is CASLEGLFEQFF. CDR3 coding DNA: TGTGCCAGCTTGGAGGGGTTGTTCGAGCAGTTCTTC.

The chain carries TRBV27 and TRBJ2-3, with D perhaps TRBD2 (6 bases). The V gene's germline CDR1 is MNHEY and CDR2 SMNVEV (reference sequence). This CDR3 has 15 amino acids. Trimming took off 3 bases at V and 5 bases at J, with 15 bases between the two ends. The CDR3 spells CASSLAGNRGDTQYF. The CDR3 DNA follows: TGTGCCAGCAGTTTGGCGGGGAACCGAGGAGATACGCAGTATTTT.

This chain uses TRBV5-1 with TRBJ2-3; D call uncertain. V lost 4 bases, J lost 0 bases, and 18 bases lay in between. Germline V gives CDR1 SGHRS, CDR2 YFSETQ. This CDR3 has 17 residues. CDR3 residues: CASSPALQSTSTDTQYF. The CDR3 region has the DNA TGCGCCAGCAGCCCCGCCCTGCAGTCTACTAGCACAGATACGCAGTATTTT.

The CDR3 spells CASSGGQLETQYF. The CDR3, as DNA: TGTGCCAGCAGCGGAGGACAGCTCGAGACCCAGTACTTC. The V and J genes are TRBV5-4 and TRBJ2-5; a possible D gene is TRBD1 (6 bases). There are 13 residues in the CDR3. The germline V gene encodes CDR1 SGHNT and CDR2 YYREEE (reference sequence). The V gene lost 4 bases and the J gene lost 5 bases, with 12 bases spanning the gap.

The chain links TRBV10-3 to TRBJ2-2, with TRBD2 matching 10 bases. The germline V gene has CDR1 ENHRY and CDR2 SYGVKD. With V trimmed by 6 bases and J by 1 base, 2 bases remained unmatched. The CDR3 sequence is 15 residues long. CDR3 amino acids: CAISRTSGNTGELFF. In DNA, the CDR3 is TGTGCCATCAGCCGGACTAGCGGGAACACCGGGGAGCTGTTTTTT.

The gene calls are TRBV18 and TRBJ2-1, with 12 bases matching TRBD2. CDR1 KGHSH and CDR2 LQKENI come from the germline V gene. Germline trimming cut 0 bases from V and 13 bases from J; bases unmatched to any gene: 7. The CDR3 has 15 residues. The CDR3: CASSPPTSGSRQQFF. In DNA, the CDR3 is TGTGCCAGCTCACCACCGACTAGCGGGAGTCGACAACAGTTCTTC.